This T cell receptor (beta chain) was sequenced for a study of CD8+ T cells in alopecia areata. Trimming removed 4 bases from V and 0 bases from J, with 9 bases in between. This CDR3 comprises 14 residues. Germline V gives CDR1 PRHDT, CDR2 FYEKMQ (reference sequence). Investigators isolated RNA and reverse transcribed it into cDNA to act as the sequencing template. Here immunoSEQ multiplex PCR was the method, and the copy in TCRdb shows in-frame clones only, minus some. The top ten clones hold under 25% of a sample with about 110,000 clones, around 59% of them seen once. The clonotype comes from a human donor in good health. Specimen: CD8+ T cells sorted from blood. This chain uses TRBV13 with TRBJ1-1, with a possible D match to TRBD1 (5 bases). The DNA for the CDR3 is TGTGCCAGCAGCTACCCAGGGTTGAACACTGAAGCTTTCTTT. Translating it yields CASSYPGLNTEAFF.